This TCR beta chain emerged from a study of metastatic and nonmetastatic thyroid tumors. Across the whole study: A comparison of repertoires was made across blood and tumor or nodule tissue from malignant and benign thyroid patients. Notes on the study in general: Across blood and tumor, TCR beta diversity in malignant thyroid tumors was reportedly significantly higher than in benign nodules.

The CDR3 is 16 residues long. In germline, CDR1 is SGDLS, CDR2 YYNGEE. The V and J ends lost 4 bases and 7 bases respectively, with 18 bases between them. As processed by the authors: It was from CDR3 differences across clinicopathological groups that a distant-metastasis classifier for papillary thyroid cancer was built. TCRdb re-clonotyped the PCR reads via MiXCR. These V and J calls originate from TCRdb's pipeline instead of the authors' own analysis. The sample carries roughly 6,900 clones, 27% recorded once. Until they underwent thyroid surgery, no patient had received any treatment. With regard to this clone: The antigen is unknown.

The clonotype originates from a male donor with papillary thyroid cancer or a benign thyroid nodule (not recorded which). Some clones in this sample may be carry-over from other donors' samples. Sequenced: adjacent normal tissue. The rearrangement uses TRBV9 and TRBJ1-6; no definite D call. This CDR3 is CASSPRQDAGNSPLHF. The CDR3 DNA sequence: TGTGCCAGCAGCCCCAGGCAGGACGCAGGAAATTCACCCCTCCACTTT.